The source of this T cell receptor (beta chain) is a study of T cell responses to AZD1222 COVID-19 vaccine. Study findings and constraints: Spike-specific TCR depth and breadth grew after two AZD1222 doses.

The CDR3 is 18 amino acids. Germline-derived CDR1 and CDR2 are KGHSY and FQNENV. The ends were cut back, 4 bases at V and 2 bases at J, with 23 bases in the middle. About this clone: Antigen: not known.

TCRdb keeps only in-frame clones here, not all; method: immunoSEQ multiplex PCR. The sample has around 130,000 clones; approximately 83% are singletons. The specimen was peripheral blood, collected on day 0 of AZD1222 vaccination. This clonotype originated in an adult in good health. The chain links TRBV16 to TRBJ1-1; D perhaps matches TRBD1 (5 bases). CDR3 DNA sequence: TGTGCCAGCAGCCGGGGGGGGAATGAACAGCCTTTTAACACTGAAGCTTTCTTT. It yields the protein CASSRGGNEQPFNTEAFF.